This is a list of T cell receptor beta chains from one sample in a study of cytomegalovirus exposure and HLA in healthy donors. Sequencing used immunoSEQ multiplex PCR; TCRdb keeps in-frame clones, though not all of them. Of 95,000 to 150,000 clones detected, 77% appear once; the ten largest clones hold around 13%. Sequencing was carried out using PBMCs. The receptors here all came from a woman aged 35 to 49 in good health and CMV-seropositive. CDR3s include the opening cysteine and the closing phenylalanine or tryptophan. The D gene is left open where the match is weak. The size entry is marked missing in some rows and otherwise reads once, few, many or a size class.

>TRBV28|TRBJ2-5|.|TRBD2
CASNLPGLQETQYF
TGTGCCAGCAACCTACCGGGACTACAAGAGACCCAGTACTTC
>TRBV6-5|TRBJ2-7|.|TRBD2
CASSYRTRDEQYF
TGTGCCAGCAGTTACCGGACTAGAGATGAGCAGTACTTC
>TRBV2|TRBJ2-2|few|TRBD2
CASYGLAGVYTGELFF
TGTGCCAGCTATGGACTAGCGGGTGTTTACACCGGGGAGCTGTTTTTT
>TRBV6-5|TRBJ2-1|.|TRBD1
CASSYGRDRPYNEQFF
TGTGCCAGCAGTTACGGCCGGGACAGACCCTACAATGAGCAGTTCTTC
>TRBV6-5|TRBJ2-7|.|TRBD2
CASRLAGGSYEQYF
TGTGCCAGCAGGCTAGCGGGGGGAAGCTACGAGCAGTACTTC
>TRBV15|TRBJ2-7|.|.
CATTPTSREAYEQYF
TGTGCCACCACCCCGACCAGCAGGGAGGCCTACGAGCAGTACTTC
>TRBV28|TRBJ2-1|.|TRBD2
CASSSLLAGVGNEQFF
TGTGCCAGCAGTTCCCTACTAGCGGGAGTAGGTAATGAGCAGTTCTTC
>TRBV28|TRBJ1-2|few|.
CASRSSSGGNYGYTF
TGTGCCAGCAGGTCCTCGTCGGGGGGGAACTATGGCTACACCTTC
>TRBV18|TRBJ1-5|.|.
CASSRQAVRSNQPQHF
TGTGCCAGCTCACGACAGGCGGTAAGGAGCAATCAGCCCCAGCATTTT
>TRBV12-2|TRBJ2-3|.|.
CASRPRDCKGTDTQYF
TGTGCAAGTCGCCCCCGCGACTGCAAAGGCACAGATACGCAGTATTTT
>TRBV6-5|TRBJ1-1|.|TRBD1
CASSSRQGAGEAFF
TGTGCCAGCAGCAGCAGACAGGGGGCCGGTGAAGCTTTCTTT
>TRBV28|TRBJ1-2|.|.
CASSSPGGLGGGYTF
TGTGCCAGCAGTTCGCCCGGCGGATTGGGAGGTGGCTACACCTTC
>TRBV28|TRBJ2-1|.|TRBD2
CASSSRGGHNEQFF
TGTGCCAGCAGTTCTCGGGGGGGCCACAATGAGCAGTTCTTC
>TRBV28|TRBJ1-1|.|TRBD1
CASSLWTGQGGAFF
TGTGCCAGCAGTTTATGGACCGGACAGGGGGGAGCTTTCTTT
>TRBV5-1|TRBJ1-1|.|.
CASSFTRAGGNTEAFF
TGCGCCAGCAGCTTCACGAGGGCGGGGGGAAACACTGAAGCTTTCTTT
>TRBV27|TRBJ2-7|.|TRBD2
CASSDYLAGAGAEQYF
TGTGCCAGCAGTGATTACCTAGCGGGAGCGGGGGCCGAGCAGTACTTC
>TRBV4-2|TRBJ2-3|.|.
CASSQVSGASTDTQYF
TGTGCCAGCAGCCAAGTATCCGGAGCTAGCACAGATACGCAGTATTTT
>TRBV19|TRBJ1-6|.|.
CASSAKRSAESPLHF
TGTGCCAGTAGCGCGAAGAGGAGCGCCGAGTCACCCCTCCACTTT
>TRBV9|TRBJ2-2|few|TRBD1
CASSTRQGGGELFF
TGTGCCAGCAGCACCCGACAGGGCGGCGGGGAGCTGTTTTTT
>TRBV19|TRBJ2-7|.|TRBD1
CASSSTGGYEQYF
TGTGCCAGTAGTAGCACAGGGGGCTACGAGCAGTACTTC
>TRBV18|TRBJ2-7|few|TRBD2
CASSPSKLAESTYEQYF
TGTGCCAGCTCACCATCTAAACTAGCGGAGAGTACCTACGAGCAGTACTTC
>TRBV27|TRBJ2-7|.|TRBD2
CASSLALAGDEQYF
TGTGCCAGCAGTTTGGCACTAGCGGGAGACGAGCAGTACTTC
>TRBV7-9|TRBJ2-7|few|.
CASSRGAEQYF
TGTGCCAGCAGCCGGGGGGCGGAGCAGTACTTC
>TRBV28|TRBJ1-3|.|.
CASSSGLGTIYF
TGTGCCAGCAGCTCTGGGCTGGGCACCATATATTTT
>TRBV4-1|TRBJ2-3|.|.
CASSQAQGIDTQYF
TGCGCCAGCAGCCAAGCGCAGGGGATAGATACGCAGTATTTT
>TRBV30|TRBJ1-3|.|.
CAWSVGHGQNTIYF
TGTGCCTGGAGTGTGGGACACGGCCAAAACACCATATATTTT
>TRBV4-1|TRBJ2-1|.|TRBD2
CASRPVGGRSYNEQFF
TGCGCCAGCAGACCGGTCGGGGGGAGATCCTACAATGAGCAGTTCTTC
>TRBV6-5|TRBJ1-1|.|TRBD1
CASTVRGDTEAFF
TGTGCCAGCACGGTCAGGGGGGACACTGAAGCTTTCTTT
>TRBV5-1|TRBJ1-5|.|.
CASSLVAGSEQPQHF
TGCGCCAGCAGCTTGGTGGCGGGCTCGGAGCAGCCCCAGCATTTT
>TRBV4-2|TRBJ2-1|.|TRBD2
CASSAQTSRDNEQFF
TGTGCCAGCAGCGCCCAGACTAGCCGGGACAATGAGCAGTTCTTC
>TRBV25-1|TRBJ1-2|.|TRBD1
CASSRLGQGDYGYTF
TGTGCCAGCAGTCGACTTGGACAGGGGGACTATGGCTACACCTTC
>TRBV28|TRBJ1-1|.|.
CASNTIGVGAFF
TGTGCCAGCAACACAATAGGGGTGGGGGCTTTCTTT
>TRBV27|TRBJ1-1|.|TRBD1
CASRKSTGFTEAFF
TGTGCCAGCAGAAAATCGACAGGGTTCACTGAAGCTTTCTTT
>TRBV7-9|TRBJ1-1|few|.
CASSFSTGNTEAFF
TGTGCCAGCAGCTTTTCGACGGGGAACACTGAAGCTTTCTTT
>TRBV5-1|TRBJ2-1|.|TRBD1
CASSSGTGPYNEQFF
TGCGCCAGCAGCTCCGGGACAGGGCCTTACAATGAGCAGTTCTTC
>TRBV6-6|TRBJ2-3|.|TRBD2
CASSSGRSTDTQYF
TGTGCCAGCAGTTCCGGGAGGAGCACAGATACGCAGTATTTT
>TRBV30|TRBJ1-6|.|.
CACQGSSYNSPFHF
TGTGCCTGTCAAGGGAGCTCCTATAATTCACCCTTCCACTTT
>TRBV5-4|TRBJ1-4|.|TRBD1
CASSVSDRGLEKLFF
TGTGCCAGCAGCGTATCGGACAGGGGGCTCGAAAAACTGTTTTTT
>TRBV28|TRBJ1-1|.|TRBD1
CASTKSSSGGTEAFF
TGTGCCAGCACCAAATCTTCCTCAGGGGGAACTGAAGCTTTCTTT
>TRBV4-2|TRBJ2-7|.|TRBD2
CASSRLLAGGNKYF
TGTGCCAGCAGCCGACTTCTAGCGGGAGGAAACAAATACTTC
>TRBV30|TRBJ2-5|.|TRBD1
CAGDRVGETQYF
TGTGCCGGGGACAGGGTGGGGGAGACCCAGTACTTC
>TRBV7-8|TRBJ1-2|.|TRBD1
CASSATGGNYGYTF
TGTGCCAGCAGCGCGACAGGGGGAAACTATGGCTACACCTTC